This T cell receptor (beta chain) was found in a study of CD8 T cells in Susac syndrome. This clonotype appeared a single time. This CDR3 has 16 amino acids. Trimming removed 3 bases from V and 6 bases from J; junction bases left unmatched: 11. Per germline, CDR1 MGHRA and CDR2 YSYEKL. Random hexamers served to reverse transcribe roughly 0.45 to 1 ug RNA. TCRdb re-called the immunoSEQ multiplex PCR reads with MiXCR, one entry per CDR3 protein. The repertoire consists of a few hundred thousand distinct CDR3 sequences, with around 90% occurring once and the leading ten covering approximately 0.13%. The sequencing input was CD8+ T cells from PBMCs. This clonotype was sampled from a human donor with multiple sclerosis. The chain links TRBV4-1 to TRBJ1-2, with TRBD1 matching over 9 bases. As DNA, the CDR3 is TGCGCCAGCAGCCATCTCCGCCGGGACAGGGTTCATGGCTACACCTTC. Protein product: CASSHLRRDRVHGYTF.